This T cell receptor beta chain derives from a study of T-cell memory formation after mild COVID-19. Notes on this clonotype: What it binds is not known.

In TCRdb, the 5' RACE reads were re-called with MiXCR into one record per CDR3 protein. The sample has fewer than 140,000 distinct CDR3 sequences, approximately 17% seen once; the top ten hold 25% to 30%. CDR1 is PRHDT, CDR2 FYEKMQ, per germline (reference sequence). V lost 4 bases, J lost 0 bases, and 13 bases lay in between. CDR3 length: 15 residues. Findings and caveats of the study: Among clones peaking at day 37 in the second wave, SARS-CoV-2 specificity remained unconfirmed.

The chain combines TRBV13 with TRBJ2-7; tentatively, D is TRBD2 (6 bases). This TCR came from an adult woman who had mild COVID-19 (a few samples of this study predate the infection). Cell type and time point are not known. The sample comprised PBMCs or a T cell subset sorted from them (not recorded which). CDR3 protein: CASSSSSGHSYEQYF. CDR3 bases: TGTGCCAGCAGCTCGTCCAGCGGGCACTCCTACGAGCAGTACTTC.